These 27 T cell receptor beta chains came from one sample sequenced in a study of blood T cell repertoires in COVID-19. Profiling relied on immunoSEQ multiplex PCR, and the TCRdb table lists in-frame clones only, not all of them. The table includes about 370,000 clones, around 87% detected once. The sequenced sample was peripheral blood. These TCRs come from a woman aged 25 to 39 with COVID-19, enrolled during active disease.

The chain combines TRBV28 with TRBJ2-3, with TRBD2 matching 7 bases. Per germline, CDR1 MDHEN and CDR2 SYDVKM. Germline trimming cut 3 bases from V and 2 bases from J; bases unmatched to any gene: 17. The CDR3 length is 19 residues. The CDR3 nucleotides are TGTGCCAGCAGTTTCGTAGGCCGTGGGTTAGCGGGTAACACAGATACGCAGTATTTT. It yields the protein CASSFVGRGLAGNTDTQYF.

V gene TRBV27 combines with J gene TRBJ2-1, with 7 bases matching TRBD1. Unmatched junction bases numbered 8, after V lost 3 bases and J lost 6 bases. The CDR3 is made up of 15 amino acids. The germline V gene has CDR1 MNHEY and CDR2 SMNVEV (reference sequence). The DNA of the CDR3 is TGTGCCAGCAGTTTCGGTGCACAGGGGTTCAATGAGCAGTTCTTC. It translates to CASSFGAQGFNEQFF.

V and J are TRBV10-1 and TRBJ2-7, with TRBD2 identical over 11 bases. This CDR3 spans 16 amino acids. V was clipped by 0 bases and J by 7 bases; unmatched bases: 8. CDR1 is WNHNN, CDR2 SYGVQD, per germline (reference sequence). The CDR3 DNA reads TGCGCCAGCAGTGAGTCGCGGCCTAGCGGGAGGAATGAGCAGTACTTC. Translated, it gives CASSESRPSGRNEQYF.

The V and J genes are TRBV10-2 and TRBJ2-1; 7 bases match TRBD2. Losses at the gene ends were 4 bases for V and 4 bases for J; bases not matched to a gene: 4. The CDR3 extends over 14 amino acids. Germline loops: CDR1 WSHSY, CDR2 SAAADI. Here the CDR3 reads CASSGLADYNEQFF. The CDR3 DNA reads TGCGCCAGCAGTGGGCTAGCGGATTACAATGAGCAGTTCTTC.

The V gene is TRBV6-5, the J gene TRBJ2-7; 9 bases map to TRBD1. The CDR3 runs to 14 residues. The germline V gene has CDR1 MNHEY and CDR2 SVGAGI. V trimming: 6 bases; J trimming: 4 bases; junction bases outside the gene matches: 7. This chain's CDR3 is CASSHRTGEYEQYF. CDR3 bases: TGTGCCAGCAGCCACCGGACAGGGGAGTACGAGCAGTACTTC.

The chain recombines TRBV12-3 or TRBV12-4 with TRBJ2-7; D is uncertain. Trimming shortened V by 5 bases and J by 1 base, and 6 bases separated the two germline ends. This CDR3 is 12 amino acids long. In DNA, the CDR3 is TGTGCCAGCAGTGGAGCATCCTACGAGCAGTACTTC. This encodes CASSGASYEQYF.

This chain uses TRBV5-1 with TRBJ1-4; D not certain. Germline V gene sequence: CDR1 SGHRS, CDR2 YFSETQ. Between the trimmed V and J ends, which lost 4 bases and 8 bases, there was a span of 15 bases. This CDR3 has 14 amino acids. The CDR3 DNA is TGCGCCAGCAGCCCTAGGGAAGCGGGAGAAAAACTGTTTTTT. Amino acid sequence: CASSPREAGEKLFF.

The chain carries TRBV10-1 and TRBJ2-1; 8 positions match TRBD1. This CDR3 is built from 15 residues. Germline V gene lookup returns CDR1 WNHNN and CDR2 SYGVQD (reference sequence). Unmatched junction bases numbered 5, after V lost 3 bases and J lost 4 bases. The CDR3 DNA is TGCGCCAGCAGTGACCAGGACAGGGTTTACAATGAGCAGTTCTTC. Translating gives CASSDQDRVYNEQFF.

This clone was recorded once. The chain recombines TRBV3-1 (or the pseudogene TRBV3-2) with TRBJ2-1, with unresolved D. Deletions cut 0 bases from V and 4 bases from J, with 7 bases between. This CDR3 spans 14 amino acids. Germline V lookup: CDR1 LGHDT, CDR2 YNNKEL (reference sequence). The CDR3 spells CASSQDPGYNEQFF. CDR3 coding DNA: TGTGCCAGCAGCCAAGATCCCGGGTACAATGAGCAGTTCTTC.

This clone has a handful of counts. This chain uses TRBV2 with TRBJ2-1; D gene ambiguous. The germline V gene has CDR1 SNHLY and CDR2 FYNNEI. V was cut by 6 bases and J by 7 bases, with 25 bases left in between. There are 17 residues in the CDR3. The CDR3 reads CASRRSLVDPKRNEQFF. The CDR3 bases are TGTGCCAGCAGGAGGTCTCTGGTTGACCCGAAAAGGAATGAGCAGTTCTTC.

The rearrangement joins TRBV10-2 to TRBJ2-1; 13 bases fit TRBD2. The CDR3 sequence is 18 residues long. With V trimmed by 5 bases and J by 9 bases, 16 bases remained unmatched. The germline CDR1 and CDR2 sequences are WSHSY and SAAADI. CDR3 sequence: CASSPGTSGMGLSVEQFF. CDR3 bases: TGCGCCAGCAGTCCCGGGACTAGCGGGATGGGGCTTTCGGTTGAGCAGTTCTTC.

The CDR3, as DNA: TGTGCCAGCAGTGGGGAGAAGGCTATTGACGAGCAGTACTTC. It yields the protein CASSGEKAIDEQYF. The chain carries TRBV28 and TRBJ2-7, with D possibly being TRBD2 (5 bases). Germline values: CDR1 MDHEN, CDR2 SYDVKM. Trimming pared 5 bases from V and 5 bases from J, leaving 16 bases between. CDR3 length: 14 residues.

The chain is built from TRBV7-9 and TRBJ1-2; TRBD1 matches 12 bases. The CDR3 has 15 amino acids. The trim removed 4 bases at V and 7 bases at J, leaving 7 bases unmatched. The germline gives CDR1 SEHNR, CDR2 FQNEAQ (reference sequence). CDR3 sequence: CASSSGTGGLGGYTF. CDR3 nucleotides: TGTGCCAGCAGCTCCGGGACAGGGGGCTTAGGTGGCTACACCTTC.

J is TRBJ1-2 and V is TRBV20-1; TRBD1 matches at 7 bases. V lost 3 bases to trimming and J lost 4 bases; unmatched junction nucleotides: 5. Germline assignment: CDR1 DFQATT and CDR2 SNEGSKA (reference sequence). This CDR3 has 13 amino acids. In DNA, the CDR3 is TGCAGTGCTAGTTTGGGGGACAGCTATGGCTACACCTTC. It codes for CSASLGDSYGYTF.

The chain employs TRBV4-3 and TRBJ2-1; tentative D call: TRBD2 (6 bases). CDR3 length equals 15 residues. V was pared by 4 bases and J by 2 bases, with 12 bases between. Germline V lookup: CDR1 LGHNA, CDR2 YSLEER. CDR3 sequence reads: CASSPQRVPYNEQFF. As DNA, the CDR3 is TGCGCCAGCAGCCCCCAGCGGGTTCCCTACAATGAGCAGTTCTTC.

The chain carries TRBV29-1 and TRBJ2-4; TRBD1 is a possible D gene (6 bases). Germline V gives CDR1 SQVTM, CDR2 ANQGSEA. Trimming removed 5 bases at V and 2 bases at J, with 10 bases between. This CDR3 is 13 amino acids long. For the CDR3, the DNA is TGCAGCGTTTCACAGGGTTCCAAAAACATTCAGTACTTC. As protein: CSVSQGSKNIQYF.

V and J are TRBV5-6 and TRBJ2-3; D possibly corresponds to TRBD2 (5 bases). Germline V CDR1 and CDR2: SGHDT, YYEEEE. V lost 2 bases and J 2 bases, leaving 12 bases between the germline ends. The CDR3 has 15 amino acids. The CDR3 DNA reads TGTGCCAGCAGCTTAGAGGGCTATCTCACAGATACGCAGTATTTT. Its protein is CASSLEGYLTDTQYF.

The J gene is TRBJ2-4, the V gene TRBV7-3; 7 nucleotides match TRBD2. In germline, CDR1 is SGHTA, CDR2 FQGTGA. J was trimmed by 11 bases and V by 5 bases; bases with no gene match: 12. This CDR3 region has 14 residues. Here the CDR3 reads CASSHYRDYSLQYF. Written as DNA, the CDR3 is TGTGCCAGCAGCCACTACCGGGACTATAGCCTTCAGTACTTC. Complete variable domain (other parts from reference TRBV7-3 and TRBJ2-4): GAGVSQTPSNKVTEKGKYVELRCDPISGHTALYWYRQSLGQGPEFLIYFQGTGAADDSGLPNDRFFAVRPEGSVSTLKIQRTERGDSAVYLCASSHYRDYSLQYFGAGTRLSVL.

The chain employs TRBV30 and TRBJ1-5, with D unresolved. There are 13 residues in the CDR3. Germline CDR1 is GTSNPN and CDR2 is SVGIG (reference sequence). Trimming cost V 2 bases and J 0 bases, with 5 bases left between them. In DNA form, the CDR3 reads TGTGCCTGGAGTCGGGGTAGCAATCAGCCCCAGCATTTT. Its protein is CAWSRGSNQPQHF.

The J gene is TRBJ1-1, the V gene TRBV29-1, with TRBD1 matching 7 bases. The CDR3 runs 14 residues. J lost 4 bases, V lost 3 bases, and 8 bases had no gene match. Per the germline V gene, CDR1 is SQVTM and CDR2 is ANQGSEA. CDR3 sequence reads: CSVDMRQGSTEAFF. CDR3 bases: TGCAGCGTTGACATGCGACAGGGCTCCACTGAAGCTTTCTTT.

The V call is TRBV9, the J call TRBJ2-3; D not certain. The CDR3 runs 12 residues. Germline CDR1 is SGDLS and CDR2 is YYNGEE. Trimming took off 4 bases at V and 4 bases at J, with 7 bases between the two ends. This chain's CDR3 is CASSPYSDTQYF. The CDR3 bases are TGTGCCAGCAGCCCCTACTCAGATACGCAGTATTTT.

The chain recombines TRBV5-4 with TRBJ2-2; possibly TRBD1 for D (5 bases). From germline, CDR1 is SGHNT and CDR2 YYREEE (reference sequence). Deletions cut 4 bases from V and 5 bases from J, with 12 bases between. The CDR3 sequence is 14 residues long. The CDR3 spells CASSKNQGTGELFF. The CDR3 DNA reads as TGTGCCAGCAGCAAAAATCAGGGTACCGGGGAGCTGTTTTTT.

The gene calls are TRBV10-2 and TRBJ2-1, with 10 bases fitting TRBD2. The CDR3 has 15 residues. Germline CDR1 WSHSY, CDR2 SAAADI. V lost 4 bases, J lost 7 bases, and 7 bases stayed unmatched. The CDR3 DNA follows: TGCGCCAGCAGTGCCGGGACTAGCGCGATTAATGAGCAGTTCTTC. It encodes CASSAGTSAINEQFF.

The gene calls are TRBV11-2 and TRBJ2-1, with 12 nucleotides matching TRBD2. CDR1 is SGHAT, CDR2 FQNNGV, per germline. V was pared by 5 bases and J by 8 bases, with 7 bases of the junction left unmatched. The CDR3 loop spans 15 amino acids. The CDR3 bases are TGTGCCAGCAGCCCCGCTAGCGGGAGGGGGGATGAGCAGTTCTTC. Translation: CASSPASGRGDEQFF.

This CDR3 is CASRLDPGRGYTF. The CDR3 region has the DNA TGTGCCAGCAGATTAGATCCAGGCAGGGGCTACACCTTC. The chain has TRBV2 and TRBJ1-2; D is undetermined. CDR1 and CDR2 from the germline V gene are SNHLY and FYNNEI. Between the trimmed V and J ends, which lost 6 bases and 8 bases, there was a span of 16 bases. CDR3 length: 13 amino acids.

V usage is TRBV30 and J usage is TRBJ1-4; D not resolved. Germline values: CDR1 GTSNPN, CDR2 SVGIG (reference sequence). Trimming stripped 3 bases from V and 7 bases from J, with 12 bases between. The CDR3 length is 13 residues. The CDR3 bases are TGTGCCTGGAGAGGAGGGTGGGGTGAAAAACTGTTTTTT. Amino acids: CAWRGGWGEKLFF.

V gene TRBV7-3 combines with J gene TRBJ2-3; a possible D gene is TRBD2 (6 bases). The CDR3 totals 14 residues. Trimming took off 5 bases at V and 4 bases at J, with 13 bases between the two ends. CDR1 is SGHTA, CDR2 FQGTGA, per germline. This chain's CDR3 is CASSHGSTADTQYF. CDR3 nucleotides: TGTGCCAGCAGCCACGGGAGTACTGCAGATACGCAGTATTTT.